The clone carrying this T cell receptor (beta chain) was recorded a few times. The target antigen is unknown. The data stem from a study of T cell responses to AZD1222 COVID-19 vaccine. Study results and caveats: Seropositive AZD1222 recipients at baseline numbered only six or seven. Across the whole spike, CD4 TCRs peaked at regions 160-218 and 743-854. Within unmutated variant regions lay the reported targets of nearly half of spike-specific TCRs. The sample set comprised mostly white British donors with more females, and clonal diversity was possibly underestimated.

There are 13 residues in the CDR3. The V gene lost 3 bases and the J gene lost 6 bases, with 11 bases spanning the gap. Germline lookup yields CDR1 KGHSH and CDR2 LQKENI. Sequencing used immunoSEQ multiplex PCR; TCRdb keeps in-frame clones, though not all of them. The sample lists about 120,000 clones; 80% to 90% were seen once. The source material was peripheral blood, sampled on day 0 of AZD1222 vaccination. The gene calls are TRBV18 and TRBJ1-1; D ambiguous. The sequence was collected from an adult in good health. The CDR3 sequence is CASSPGTASEAFF. The CDR3 nucleotides read TGTGCCAGCTCACCGGGCACGGCCTCTGAAGCTTTCTTT.